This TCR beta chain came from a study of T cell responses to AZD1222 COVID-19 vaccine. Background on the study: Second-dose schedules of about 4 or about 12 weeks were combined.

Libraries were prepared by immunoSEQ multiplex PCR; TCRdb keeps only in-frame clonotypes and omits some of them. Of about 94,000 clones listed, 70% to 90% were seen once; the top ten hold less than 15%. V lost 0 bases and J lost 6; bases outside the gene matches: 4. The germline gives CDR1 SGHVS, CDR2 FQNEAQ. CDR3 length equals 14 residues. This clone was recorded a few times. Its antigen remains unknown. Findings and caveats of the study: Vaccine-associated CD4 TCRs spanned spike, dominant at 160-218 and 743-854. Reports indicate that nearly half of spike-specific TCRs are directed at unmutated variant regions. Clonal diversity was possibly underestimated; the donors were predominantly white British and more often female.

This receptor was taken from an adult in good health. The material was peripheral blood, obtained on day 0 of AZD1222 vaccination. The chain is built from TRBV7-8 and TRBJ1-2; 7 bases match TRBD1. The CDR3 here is CASSLATGRNGYTF. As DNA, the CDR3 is TGTGCCAGCAGCTTAGCGACAGGGAGGAATGGCTACACCTTC.